One sample yielded the 6 T cell receptor beta chains listed below, sequenced in a study of T cell responses to AZD1222 COVID-19 vaccine. Produced via immunoSEQ multiplex PCR; TCRdb's table is partial and in-frame only. The sample comprises 98,000 or so clones, 89% of which are singletons, and roughly a sixth rests with the top ten. Sequences were derived from peripheral blood, sampled on day 0 of AZD1222 vaccination. The receptors here all came from an adult in good health.

The J gene is TRBJ2-2, the V gene TRBV9; D may be TRBD1 (6 bases). CDR1 is SGDLS, CDR2 YYNGEE, per germline. This CDR3 is built from 16 residues. V dropped 0 bases and J dropped 4 bases, with 13 bases sitting between them. The DNA for the CDR3 is TGTGCCAGCAGCGTAGCTGGACAGACTATCACCGGGGAGCTGTTTTTT. Residues: CASSVAGQTITGELFF.

The chain uses TRBV2 and TRBJ1-3; D is ambiguous. The CDR3 runs 15 residues. Germline CDR1 SNHLY, CDR2 FYNNEI. V was clipped by 2 bases and J by 0 bases, with 8 bases between them. The CDR3 is CASSELDYSGNTIYF. The CDR3 DNA sequence: TGTGCCAGCAGTGAACTGGACTACTCTGGAAACACCATATATTTT.

The chain carries TRBV5-1 and TRBJ1-4; a weak D match, TRBD1 (6 bases). The V gene's germline CDR1 is SGHRS and CDR2 YFSETQ. This CDR3 contains 14 residues. The germline V and J ends were trimmed by 4 bases and 6 bases, with 13 bases remaining between them. CDR3 sequence (DNA): TGCGCCAGCAGCATGGACCGGGGGCATGAAAAACTGTTTTTT. It is translated as CASSMDRGHEKLFF.

V and J are TRBV5-6 and TRBJ2-7; TRBD1 might be the D (6 bases). The CDR3 has 12 amino acids. V lost 0 bases and J 11 bases, leaving 12 bases between the germline ends. Germline V lookup: CDR1 SGHDT, CDR2 YYEEEE. The CDR3: CASSLAMAGEYF. The CDR3 nucleotides are TGTGCCAGCAGCTTGGCCATGGCAGGGGAGTACTTC.

About this clone itself: The CDR3 does not close with the conserved phenylalanine or tryptophan, likely indicating a read error. J is TRBJ1-6 and V is TRBV13; the D is unclear. The CDR3 extends over 16 amino acids. V lost 1 base and J lost 2, with 9 bases in between. CDR1 PRHDT and CDR2 FYEKMQ come from the germline V gene (reference sequence). CDR3 in amino acids: CASSLVELTYNSPLHL. CDR3 DNA sequence: TGTGCCAGCAGCTTAGTTGAGCTAACCTATAATTCACCCCTCCACCTT.

As regards this clone: No conserved phenylalanine or tryptophan ends this CDR3, so it is likely a read error. The DNA is omitted, as the CDR3 cannot be located on it reliably, and the CDR3 follows TCRdb's listing. This chain uses TRBV21-1 with TRBJ1-6; the table names TRBD1, a call not compared with the DNA. TRBV21-1 is a recognized pseudogene. Inclusive of both ends, the CDR3 amounts to 17 amino acids. The CDR3 loop reads CASSYGRGLTHNSPLHL.